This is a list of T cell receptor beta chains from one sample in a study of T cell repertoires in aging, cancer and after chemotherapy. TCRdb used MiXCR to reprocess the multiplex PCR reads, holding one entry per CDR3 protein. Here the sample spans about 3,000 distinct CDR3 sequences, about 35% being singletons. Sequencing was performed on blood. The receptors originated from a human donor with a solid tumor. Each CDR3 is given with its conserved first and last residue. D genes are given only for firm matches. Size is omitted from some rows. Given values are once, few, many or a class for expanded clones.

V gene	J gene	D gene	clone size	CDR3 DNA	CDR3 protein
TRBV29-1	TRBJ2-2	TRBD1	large	TGCAGCGTTGTTGAGGTCGAAGGGGGCTTCACCGGGGAGCTGTTTTTT	CSVVEVEGGFTGELFF
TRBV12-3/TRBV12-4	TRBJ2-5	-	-	TGTGCCAGCAGAACAGGGAAATCAGAGACCCAGTACTTC	CASRTGKSETQYF
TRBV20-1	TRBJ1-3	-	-	TGCAGCGCACGGGAGGCTCTCTCTGGAAACACCATATATTTT	CSAREALSGNTIYF
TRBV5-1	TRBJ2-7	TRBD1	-	TGCGCCAGCAGCGTAACGACAGGGGGCGGGTACGAGCAGTACTTC	CASSVTTGGGYEQYF
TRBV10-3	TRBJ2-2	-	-	TGTGCCATCGCAGCGAGAGACACCGGGGAGCTGTTTTTT	CAIAARDTGELFF
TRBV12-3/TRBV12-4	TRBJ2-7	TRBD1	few	TGTGCCAGCAGTAGAAGGGACAGGGCCGAGCAGTACTTC	CASSRRDRAEQYF
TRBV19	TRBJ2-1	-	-	TGTGCCAGTAGTTTCTTCCCAGGGGTCGGCAGGACTGGCTCCTACAATGAGCAGTTCTTC	CASSFFPGVGRTGSYNEQFF
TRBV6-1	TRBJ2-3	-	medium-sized	TGTGCCAGCACGGCTGGCACTAGCACAGATACGCAGTATTTT	CASTAGTSTDTQYF
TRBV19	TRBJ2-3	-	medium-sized	TGTGCCAGTAGCGTCGGTTATCATCCAGATACGCAGTATTTT	CASSVGYHPDTQYF
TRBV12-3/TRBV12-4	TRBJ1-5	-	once	TGTGCCAGCAGTTTTAGGGACAATAGCAATCAGCCCCAGCATTTT	CASSFRDNSNQPQHF
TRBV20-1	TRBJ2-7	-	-	TGCAGTGCTGGCCCCAGTGGCGGGCGGTCCTACGAGCAGTACTTC	CSAGPSGGRSYEQYF
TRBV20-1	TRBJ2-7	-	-	TGCAGTGCTGCAGACACCAGCTCCTACGAGCAGTACTTC	CSAADTSSYEQYF
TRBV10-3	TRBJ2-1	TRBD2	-	TGTGCCATCAGTGAGTCGCGGGGGGGCCGGGATCATGAGCAGTTCTTC	CAISESRGGRDHEQFF
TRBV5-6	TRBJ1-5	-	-	TGTGCCAGCAGCTTGGGCGGGGGCGCACGTCAGCCCCAGCATTTT	CASSLGGGARQPQHF
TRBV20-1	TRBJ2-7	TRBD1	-	TGCAGAGGGACAGGGCCCAATCCCTACGAGCAGTACTTC	CRGTGPNPYEQYF
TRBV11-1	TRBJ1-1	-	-	TGTGCCAGCAGCTTGTTGGGGGTGCGGACTGAAGCTTTCTTT	CASSLLGVRTEAFF
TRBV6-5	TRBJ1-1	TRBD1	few	TGTGCCAGCAGTTCGACAGGGGGCACTGAAGCTTTCTTT	CASSSTGGTEAFF
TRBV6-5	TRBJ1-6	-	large	TGTGCCAGCAGTTACTCGCGGCATACGGATTCACCCCTCCACTTT	CASSYSRHTDSPLHF
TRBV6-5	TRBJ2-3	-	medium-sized	TGTGCCAGCAGTTACATCAGGACTAGCACAGATACGCAGTATTTT	CASSYIRTSTDTQYF
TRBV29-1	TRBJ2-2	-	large	TGCAGCGTTGACAGTCGGAACACCGGGGAGCTGTTTTTT	CSVDSRNTGELFF
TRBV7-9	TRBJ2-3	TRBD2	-	TGTGCCAGCAGCCGTCCGGGGGGTAGCACAGATACGCAGTATTTT	CASSRPGGSTDTQYF
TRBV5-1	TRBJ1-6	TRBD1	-	TGCGCCAGCAGCCCACAGGGGGCTAATTCACCCCTCCACTTT	CASSPQGANSPLHF
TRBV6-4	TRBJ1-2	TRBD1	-	TGTGCCAGCAGTGACGGGACAGGGGACACCTTC	CASSDGTGDTF
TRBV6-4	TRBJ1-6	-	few	TGTGCCAGCAGTGCCAACGAGGGATCCCCCCTCCACTTT	CASSANEGSPLHF
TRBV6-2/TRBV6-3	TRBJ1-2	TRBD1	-	TGTGCCAGCACCCCCTCGAACAGGGGGCATGGCTACACCTTC	CASTPSNRGHGYTF
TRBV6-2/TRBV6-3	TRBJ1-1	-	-	TGTGCCAGCAGTTACACCGGCCTGAACACTGAAGCTTTCTTT	CASSYTGLNTEAFF
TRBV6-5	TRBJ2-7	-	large	TGTGCCAGCAGTTCCTGGCTGAAGGAGCAGTACTTC	CASSSWLKEQYF
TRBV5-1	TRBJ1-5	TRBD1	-	TGCGCCAGCAGCTCAGACGGGACAGCGAATCAGCCCCAGCATTTT	CASSSDGTANQPQHF
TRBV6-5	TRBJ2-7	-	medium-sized	TGTGCCAGCAGTTACTCGACCAGGATCGACGAGCAGTACTTC	CASSYSTRIDEQYF
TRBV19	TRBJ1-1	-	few	TGTGCCAGTAGCTGGACCCGGAGGACTGAAGCTTTCTTT	CASSWTRRTEAFF
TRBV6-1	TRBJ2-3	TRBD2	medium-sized	TGTGCCAGCAGTGGTTTCGCGGGAGAAGCAGATACGCAGTATTTT	CASSGFAGEADTQYF
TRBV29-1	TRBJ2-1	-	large	TGCAGCGTAGGAAGCGGTTACAATGAGCAGTTCTTC	CSVGSGYNEQFF
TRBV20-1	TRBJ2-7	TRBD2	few	TGCAGTGCCACCCTAGCGGAAGAGCAGTACTTC	CSATLAEEQYF
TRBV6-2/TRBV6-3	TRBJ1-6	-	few	TGTGCCAGCAGTTACTCGCAAGCAGGCGGTAATTCACCCCTCCACTTT	CASSYSQAGGNSPLHF
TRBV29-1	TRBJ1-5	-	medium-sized	TGCAGCGCCCGCTTGGGGGATCAGCCCCAGCATTTT	CSARLGDQPQHF
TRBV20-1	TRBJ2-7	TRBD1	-	TGCAGTGCTATTACAAGAGCAAAACAGGGGGCTGCGCGAGGGGAGCAGTACTTC	CSAITRAKQGAARGEQYF
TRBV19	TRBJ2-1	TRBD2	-	TGTGCCAGTAGTACCCGACTAGCGTTTCTCTACAATGAGCAGTTCTTC	CASSTRLAFLYNEQFF
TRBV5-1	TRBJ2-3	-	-	TGCGCCAGCAGCTTAGAGGGATCAGCAGATACGCAGTATTTT	CASSLEGSADTQYF
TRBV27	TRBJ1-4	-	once	TGTGCCAGCAGACGTTATCAGGGCAGGAGAGAAGGCGAAAAACTGTTTTTT	CASRRYQGRREGEKLFF
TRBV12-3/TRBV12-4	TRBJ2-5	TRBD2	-	TGTGCCAGCAGGACCAGCGGGGGGGCCTGGGAGACCCAGTACTTC	CASRTSGGAWETQYF
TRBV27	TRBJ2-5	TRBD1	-	TGTGCCAGCAGTTTATCGTGGACAGGGTACGAGACCCAGTACTTC	CASSLSWTGYETQYF
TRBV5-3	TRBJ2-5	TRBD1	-	TGCGCCAGCAGCTCTAACCCACGGGACAGGGACTCCCCAGAGACCCAGTACTTC	CASSSNPRDRDSPETQYF
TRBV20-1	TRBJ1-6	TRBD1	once	TGCAGTGCTAGAGTCCGACAGGGCGTCTATAATTCACCCCTCCACTTT	CSARVRQGVYNSPLHF